This TCR beta chain was profiled in a study of T cells in Graves' hyperthyroidism and ophthalmopathy. This clonotype was observed many times. Its target is unknown. The CDR3 regions of TCR beta were amplified from RNA transcripts. The HTBI primer set was used in a first-round RT-PCR of the TCR CDR3. One entry per CDR3 protein, called by TCRdb with MiXCR from the multiplex PCR reads. The repertoire consists of 500,000 to 600,000 distinct CDR3 sequences, with 46% occurring once and the leading ten covering about two fifths. The CDR3 runs 14 residues. Trimming took 8 bases from V and 5 from J; bases not matched to a gene: 7. Germline CDR1 and CDR2: ENHRY and SYGVKD. The study left out patients who had uncontrolled infection, other autoimmune disease, pregnancy or lactation. Study observations and caveats: A model of 13 V-J pairs discriminated ophthalmopathy from stable hyperthyroidism. Blood samples included most of the expanded thyroid clonotypes exceeding 0.001. Model predictions of ophthalmopathy came a median roughly 6.4 months before onset.

V is TRBV10-3 and J is TRBJ1-1; TRBD1 matches at 11 bases. Sequencing input: peripheral blood or thyroid tissue (not recorded which). The receptor comes from an adult woman with Graves' disease, either hyperthyroidism or ophthalmopathy (not recorded which). CDR3 nucleotide sequence: TGTGCCATCGGTATGGACAGGGGGCTAACTGAAGCTTTCTTT. It specifies CAIGMDRGLTEAFF.